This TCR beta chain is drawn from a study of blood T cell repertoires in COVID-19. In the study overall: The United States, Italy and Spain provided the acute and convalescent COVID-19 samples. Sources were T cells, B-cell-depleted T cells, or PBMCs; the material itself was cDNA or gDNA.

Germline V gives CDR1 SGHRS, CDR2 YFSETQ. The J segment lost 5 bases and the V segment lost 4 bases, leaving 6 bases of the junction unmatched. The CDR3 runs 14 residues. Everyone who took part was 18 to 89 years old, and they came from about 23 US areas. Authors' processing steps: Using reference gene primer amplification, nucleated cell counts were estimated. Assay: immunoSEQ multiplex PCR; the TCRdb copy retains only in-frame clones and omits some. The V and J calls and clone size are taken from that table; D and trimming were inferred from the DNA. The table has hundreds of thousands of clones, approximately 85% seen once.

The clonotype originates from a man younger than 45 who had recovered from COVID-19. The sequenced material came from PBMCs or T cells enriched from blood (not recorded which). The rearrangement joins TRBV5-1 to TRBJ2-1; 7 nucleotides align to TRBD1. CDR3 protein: CASSGGQRNNEQFF. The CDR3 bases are TGCGCCAGCAGCGGGGGACAGAGGAACAATGAGCAGTTCTTC.